The 7 T cell receptor beta chains below all came from one sample that was sequenced in a study of blood T cell repertoires in COVID-19. Produced via immunoSEQ multiplex PCR; TCRdb's table is partial and in-frame only. Altogether some 62,000 clones are present, roughly 89% being singletons, with the ten largest covering 1% to 1.5%. The sample taken for sequencing was peripheral blood. The receptor source for this set is a woman older than 75 with acute or convalescent COVID-19.

The chain recombines TRBV19 with TRBJ2-1; 9 bases line up with TRBD2. The CDR3 is 16 residues long. The ends lost 3 bases at V and 3 bases at J; junction bases unmatched: 6. The V gene's germline CDR1 is LNHDA and CDR2 SQIVND (reference sequence). CDR3 residues: CASSMSGGRDYNEQFF. Written as DNA, the CDR3 is TGTGCCAGTAGTATGTCGGGCGGGAGGGACTACAATGAGCAGTTCTTC.

The rearrangement joins TRBV5-1 to TRBJ2-7, with TRBD2 matching over 15 bases. Germline lookup yields CDR1 SGHRS and CDR2 YFSETQ. Trimming cost V 4 bases and J 5 bases; bases outside gene matches: 7. There are 16 residues in the CDR3. CDR3 in amino acids: CASSRGTSGRTDEQYF. The CDR3, as DNA: TGCGCCAGCAGCCGCGGGACTAGCGGGAGGACTGACGAGCAGTACTTC.

The rearrangement links TRBV2 to TRBJ2-7; the match to TRBD1 covers 8 bases. Per germline, CDR1 SNHLY and CDR2 FYNNEI. Trimming cost V 4 bases and J 7 bases; bases outside gene matches: 9. The CDR3 loop spans 14 amino acids. The CDR3 here is CASSARGQVREQYF. DNA for the CDR3: TGTGCCAGCAGTGCCCGGGGACAGGTACGAGAGCAGTACTTC.

The chain couples TRBV3-1 (or the pseudogene TRBV3-2) to TRBJ2-1, with D unclear. V gave up 4 bases and J gave up 0 bases, with 4 bases separating them. The CDR3 totals 13 residues. Germline CDR1 reads LGHDT; CDR2 reads YNNKEL (reference sequence). The CDR3 nucleotides read TGTGCCAGCAGCCCCCTCTCCTACAATGAGCAGTTCTTC. Its protein product is CASSPLSYNEQFF.

This clone was counted only a few times. This chain joins TRBV12-2 and TRBJ1-2. TRBV12-2 is marked as a pseudogene. The CDR3 is made up of 14 amino acids. CDR3 amino acids: CASRPPAGTDGYTF. CDR3 sequence (DNA): TGTGCAAGTCGCCCCCCAGCGGGGACCGATGGCTACACCTTC.

The rearrangement joins TRBV10-2 to TRBJ2-7; 9 bases map to TRBD2. CDR1 and CDR2 (germline): WSHSY, SAAADI. The CDR3 totals 14 residues. V lost 6 bases to trimming and J lost 9 bases; unmatched junction nucleotides: 12. The CDR3 is CASREAGTSYRQYF. CDR3 bases: TGCGCCAGCAGAGAAGCCGGGACTAGCTATCGGCAGTACTTC.

The J gene is TRBJ1-2, the V gene TRBV11-2; the match to TRBD1 covers 8 bases. The CDR3 is 14 amino acids. CDR1 is SGHAT and CDR2 is FQNNGV in the germline V gene. The V segment lost 1 base and the J segment 2 bases; nucleotides outside the gene matches: 0. The CDR3 DNA reads TGTGCCAGCAGCTTAGGACAGGGGAACTATGGCTACACCTTC. It codes for CASSLGQGNYGYTF.